This T cell receptor beta chain was sequenced for a study of CD8 T cells in Susac syndrome. Germline V gene sequence: CDR1 MDHEN, CDR2 SYDVKM. V lost 6 bases and J 1 base, leaving 9 bases between the germline ends. The CDR3 is made up of 13 amino acids. Random-hexamer reverse transcription was applied to about 0.45 to 1 ug RNA. An immunoSEQ multiplex PCR generated amplified TCR beta CDR3 products spanning 54 Vbeta and 13 Jbeta. TCRdb re-called the immunoSEQ multiplex PCR reads with MiXCR, one entry per CDR3 protein. Of approximately 300,000 distinct CDR3 sequences detected, approximately 85% appear once; the ten largest clones hold roughly 0.21%.

This chain uses TRBV28 with TRBJ2-5; D is uncertain. The sequencing input was CD8+ T cells from PBMCs. This sequence was found in a human donor with multiple sclerosis. CDR3 residues: CASRGGGQETQYF. CDR3 nucleotide sequence: TGTGCCAGCAGGGGCGGCGGCCAAGAGACCCAGTACTTC.